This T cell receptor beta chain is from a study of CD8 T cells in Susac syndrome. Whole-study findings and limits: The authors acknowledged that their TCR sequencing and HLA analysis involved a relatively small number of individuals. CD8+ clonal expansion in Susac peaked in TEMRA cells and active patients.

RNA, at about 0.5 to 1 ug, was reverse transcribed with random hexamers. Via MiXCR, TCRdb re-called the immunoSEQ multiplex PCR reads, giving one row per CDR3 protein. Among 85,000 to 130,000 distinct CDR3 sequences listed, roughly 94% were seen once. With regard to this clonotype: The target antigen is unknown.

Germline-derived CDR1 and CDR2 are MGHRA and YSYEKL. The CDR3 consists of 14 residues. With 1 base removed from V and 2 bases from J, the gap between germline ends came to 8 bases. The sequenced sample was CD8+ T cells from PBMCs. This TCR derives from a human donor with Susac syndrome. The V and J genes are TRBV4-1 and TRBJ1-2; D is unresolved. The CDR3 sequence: CASSQVGSNYGYTF. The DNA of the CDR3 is TGCGCCAGCAGCCAAGTCGGCTCAAACTATGGCTACACCTTC.